This section outlines one T cell receptor beta chain sequence together with its context. The target antigen is unknown. Recent acute infections and vaccinations were absent in the healthy HIV-negative adult donors. This specimen comes from a study of shared clonotypes between healthy human individuals. The data were produced by immunoSEQ multiplex PCR, yet TCRdb's version contains in-frame clones alone and is incomplete. The sample has 2 million to 2.5 million clones, 85% to 95% seen once. CDR1 is MDHEN and CDR2 is SYDVKM in the germline V gene. The V gene lost 5 bases and the J gene lost 0 bases, with 16 bases spanning the gap. This CDR3 has 16 residues. Findings and caveats of the study: Limited genetic and exposure-history diversity came from having few donors. Compared with clonotypes that all four donors shared, non-shared clonotypes had lower generation probabilities. Researchers found naive subsets generally carried larger estimated richness than memory subsets.

This chain joins TRBV28 and TRBJ1-1, with D maybe TRBD1 (6 bases). The specimen was naive CD4+ T cells from PBMCs. Subset reported: CD45RA+ positively selected. This receptor was identified in a man aged 18-30 years in good health. Some clones in this sample may be carry-over from other donors' samples. The chain's CDR3 is CASSVQGLPMNTEAFF. Here the CDR3 DNA reads TGTGCCAGCAGTGTACAGGGACTGCCGATGAACACTGAAGCTTTCTTT.